This T cell receptor (beta chain) was recorded in a study of T cell responses to AZD1222 COVID-19 vaccine (dated by TCRdb to the early 2020s). Context from the whole study: AZD1222 recipients whose second dose came at about 4 weeks and those whose second dose came at about 12 weeks were combined into one group, since spike-specific TCR depth and breadth did not differ between the two schedules. TCR sequencing covered about 230 trial participants: 207 given two doses of AZD1222 and around 25 given two doses of MenACWY control vaccine. Enrollment into the trials was organized by age into subgroups of 18-55, 56-69 and 70-plus years, and those subgroups contained roughly 150, 30 and 60 TCR-sequenced participants, respectively.

Study-wide conclusions, independent of this receptor: Because no day 14 peak-response samples were available, repertoires were characterized only after the peak T cell response. The whole spike protein was spanned by vaccine-associated CD4 TCRs, and dominant responses were seen in regions 160-218 and 743-854. The 56-69-year group was small, and its depth increase did not reach significance, likely because of low power. Participants were mostly white British, with more females than males. The authors suggested clonal diversity may have been underestimated. Conclusions about previously exposed vaccinees were limited because only a handful of AZD1222 recipients were SARS-CoV-2 seropositive at baseline. After two AZD1222 doses, spike-specific TCR breadth and depth were significantly higher than at day 0 and than in MenACWY recipients. Epitopes outside the regions mutated in the B.1.351 and B.1.1.7 variants were reportedly recognized by nearly half of the unique spike-specific TCRs.

The CDR3 regions of human TCRbeta chains were analyzed by immunosequencing. Under the source paper's analysis protocol: TCRs in the repertoires were matched against a reference library of SARS-CoV-2-specific TCRs that had been generated with the MIRA antigen-specificity platform. Breadth meant the fraction of unique TCRs that were SARS-CoV-2-associated, whereas depth meant the fraction of total T cells that were SARS-CoV-2-associated. Using the MIRA data, each spike-specific TCR was assigned both to the spike region to which the TCR was reactive and to a CD4 or CD8 class. Log10-transformed breadth and depth values were compared by one-way ANOVA with Sidak's multiple comparisons tests. TCRdb mirrors the immuneACCESS table, restricted to in-frame sequences. Some clones are absent from its copies; in checked studies, under half trace to an unresolved V gene, and the reason for the others is unknown. V and J calls and clone size come straight from that table; D and trimming were deduced from the DNA. The sample data list about 120,000 clones, and roughly nine tenths of these were observed just once. Together, the top ten hold more than 4.5% of the sample.

The sample's time point label, decoded: baseline before first vaccination. Samples from vaccinated people were obtained from the UK trials COV001 and COV002, which included a single-blind randomized controlled phase 2/3 trial of AZD1222 (ChAdOx1 nCoV-19) in healthy adults. Trial participant PBMC samples were collected at day 0 and day 28 after the second dose for TCRbeta chain sequencing. Ends trimmed: V by 8 bases, J by 8 bases; bases unmatched to a gene: 6. CDR1 and CDR2, looked up from the germline V gene, are MGHDK and SYGVNS. Including cysteine and phenylalanine, the CDR3 has 12 amino acids. Solely the CDR3 DNA is kept, with 36 bases framed from the first base. As for this clone: This receptor's antigen is unknown. The sample holds no much larger clone one base away, and base qualities are not on file.

The sequence links TRBV25-1 to TRBJ1-2; 9 junctional bases match TRBD1. The sequence came from an adult in good health. The starting material was peripheral blood, obtained on day 0 of AZD1222 vaccination. The DNA sequence reads TGTGCCAGCCGGGACAGGGAGGACGGCTACACCTTC. Protein translation: CASRDREDGYTF.